One sample yielded the 15 T cell receptor beta chains listed below, sequenced in a study of identical twins. Each CDR3 protein is one row after TCRdb ran MiXCR on the 5' RACE reads. In the table there are 450,000 or so distinct CDR3 sequences, roughly 24% of which are singletons. Separately, the same data were catalogued under a study of T cells expressing NK-cell markers.

Sequenced: CD4+ T cells sorted from blood. The receptor set was obtained from a young woman in good health.

A few counts support this clonotype. V gene TRBV10-3 combines with J gene TRBJ2-5; no firm D call. Trimming cost V 4 bases and J 2 bases, with 11 bases left between them. The V gene's germline CDR1 is ENHRY and CDR2 SYGVKD. The CDR3 is 14 residues long. CDR3 bases: TGTGCCATCAGTGCGGCCAATAGGCAAGAGACCCAGTACTTC. Protein: CAISAANRQETQYF.

This chain uses TRBV5-5 with TRBJ2-6; 7 nucleotides agree with TRBD1. The V gene end was trimmed by 4 bases and the J gene end by 2 bases; junction bases not matched to a gene: 6. The CDR3 extends over 16 amino acids. CDR1 is SGHKS and CDR2 is YYEKEE in the germline V gene (reference sequence). CDR3 amino acids: CASSIRQGTGANVLTF. Written as DNA, the CDR3 is TGTGCCAGCAGCATCAGACAGGGTACTGGGGCCAACGTCCTGACTTTC.

This chain links TRBV7-6 with TRBJ2-1; D is unresolved. Germline CDR1 and CDR2: SGHVS and FNYEAQ. Trimming stripped 6 bases from V and 6 bases from J, with 15 bases between. The CDR3 is 14 residues long. CDR3 DNA sequence: TGTGCCAGCAGTTCCCTCCAGACTTCCAATGAGCAGTTCTTC. It codes for CASSSLQTSNEQFF.

This chain connects TRBV12-5 to TRBJ1-2; D ambiguous. Germline CDR1 is LGHNT and CDR2 is FRNRAP. Trimming took 1 base from V and 4 from J, leaving 4 bases between them. The CDR3 length is 12 residues. The CDR3 reads CASGLAPYGYTF. The DNA of the CDR3 is TGTGCTAGTGGTTTGGCCCCCTATGGCTACACCTTC.

V is TRBV11-2 and J is TRBJ2-3, with TRBD2 matching 13 bases. Germline assignment: CDR1 SGHAT and CDR2 FQNNGV. The J segment lost 2 bases and the V segment lost 2 bases, leaving 7 bases of the junction unmatched. This CDR3 region has 18 residues. CDR3 sequence reads: CASSLTSGGAGNTDTQYF. The DNA of the CDR3 is TGTGCCAGCAGCTTAACTAGCGGGGGGGCTGGAAACACAGATACGCAGTATTTT. Supplemented by reference TRBV11-2 and TRBJ2-3, the full variable domain reads EAGVAQSPRYKIIEKRQSVAFWCNPISGHATLYWYQQILGQGPKLLIQFQNNGVVDDSQLPKDRFSAERLKGVDSTLKIQPAKLEDSAVYLCASSLTSGGAGNTDTQYFGPGTRLTVL.

The V and J genes are TRBV7-2 and TRBJ2-1, with TRBD1 matching over 7 bases. Germline V gives CDR1 SGHTA, CDR2 FQGNSA. V shed 2 bases and J 7 bases; nucleotides not matched to a gene: 5. The CDR3 loop spans 14 amino acids. The CDR3 loop reads CASSLKGAGNEQFF. The DNA of the CDR3 is TGTGCCAGCAGCTTAAAGGGGGCAGGTAATGAGCAGTTCTTC.

This clonotype has at least ten counts. The genes are TRBV5-6 and TRBJ2-1, with TRBD2 as a possible D gene (6 bases). There are 16 residues in the CDR3. The germline CDR1 and CDR2 sequences are SGHDT and YYEEEE. Trimming cost V 4 bases and J 6 bases, with 20 bases left between them. The CDR3 DNA reads as TGTGCCAGCAGCCGCTTGACTAGTGTAACCCTCAATGAGCAGTTCTTC. Amino acids: CASSRLTSVTLNEQFF. The whole variable domain, filled in from reference TRBV5-6 and TRBJ2-1, reads DAGVTQSPTHLIKTRGQQVTLRCSPKSGHDTVSWYQQALGQGPQFIFQYYEEEERQRGNFPDRFSGHQFPNYSSELNVNALLLGDSALYLCASSRLTSVTLNEQFFGPGTRLTVL.

The chain couples TRBV20-1 to TRBJ2-1; 10 positions match TRBD2. The CDR3 runs to 14 residues. The J segment lost 1 base and the V segment lost 5 bases, leaving 2 bases of the junction unmatched. Germline loops: CDR1 DFQATT, CDR2 SNEGSKA (reference sequence). The CDR3 nucleotides are TGCAGTGCTCAAGCGGGAGGGTCCTACAATGAGCAGTTCTTC. Its protein is CSAQAGGSYNEQFF.

The chain carries TRBV20-1 and TRBJ1-2, with 7 bases that match TRBD1. J gave up 6 bases and V 2 bases, and 12 bases lay outside the gene matches. The CDR3 extends over 15 amino acids. The germline V gene has CDR1 DFQATT and CDR2 SNEGSKA (reference sequence). CDR3: CSARHPGQFVDGYTF. In DNA form, the CDR3 reads TGCAGTGCTAGACATCCGGGACAGTTTGTTGATGGCTACACCTTC.

A few counts support this clonotype. The chain joins TRBV20-1 to TRBJ1-6; 10 bases line up with TRBD1. V dropped 5 bases and J dropped 4; count of bases not matched to a gene: 5. From germline, CDR1 is DFQATT and CDR2 SNEGSKA (reference sequence). The CDR3 runs to 15 residues. CDR3: CSAYPGQGYNSPLHF. DNA for the CDR3: TGCAGTGCTTATCCGGGACAGGGGTATAATTCACCCCTCCACTTT.

CDR3 nucleotide sequence: TGTGCCAGCAGCTCTGAGGACAGGAACTATGGCTACACCTTC. Protein product: CASSSEDRNYGYTF. The gene calls are TRBV7-8 and TRBJ1-2; 7 bases line up with TRBD1. From germline, CDR1 is SGHVS and CDR2 FQNEAQ. V shed 4 bases and J 2 bases; nucleotides not matched to a gene: 4. CDR3 length: 14 amino acids.

The chain employs TRBV6-1 and TRBJ2-7; D is unresolved. CDR1 is MNHNS and CDR2 is SASEGT in the germline V gene. This CDR3 region has 13 residues. V lost 8 bases, J lost 4 bases, and 15 bases lay in between. Here the CDR3 DNA reads TGTGCCAGCGGGTCCTACGGCCCGTACGAGCAGTACTTC. Its protein product is CASGSYGPYEQYF.

In this sample, this clonotype turned up a few times. The chain carries TRBV5-6 and TRBJ1-1; D possibly corresponds to TRBD1 (5 bases). Germline CDR1 reads SGHDT; CDR2 reads YYEEEE. The CDR3 is made up of 16 amino acids. Trimming shortened V by 4 bases and J by 3 bases, and 19 bases separated the two germline ends. CDR3 loop: CASSSAWLGGDTEAFF. In nucleotides, the CDR3 is TGTGCCAGCAGCAGTGCTTGGCTGGGAGGGGACACTGAAGCTTTCTTT.

The V gene is TRBV5-1, the J gene TRBJ2-5, with TRBD2 matching 13 bases. The CDR3 length is 16 residues. Trimming took 2 bases from V and 3 from J; bases not matched to a gene: 4. Germline V CDR1 and CDR2: SGHRS, YFSETQ. The CDR3 loop is CASSFSGTSGEETQYF. The DNA for the CDR3 is TGCGCCAGCAGCTTTTCAGGGACTAGCGGGGAAGAGACCCAGTACTTC.

CDR3 protein: CASSLGGGTTNTGELFF. DNA for the CDR3: TGTGCCAGCAGCTTAGGTGGCGGGACAACCAACACCGGGGAGCTGTTTTTT. The V and J genes are TRBV7-9 and TRBJ2-2; D tentatively reads TRBD1 or TRBD2 (6 bases each). Trimming shortened V by 1 base and J by 2 bases, and 14 bases separated the two germline ends. CDR3 length: 17 residues. The germline V gene encodes CDR1 SEHNR and CDR2 FQNEAQ (reference sequence).